What follows are 4 T cell receptor beta chains derived from one specimen sequenced in a study of monozygotic twins with inflammatory bowel disease. With the 5' RACE reads reprocessed, TCRdb shows one record per CDR3 protein and no DNA. The table lists nearly 450,000 distinct CDR3 sequences. Sequences were obtained from blood. The receptors derive from a human donor with ulcerative colitis or Crohn's disease, or a healthy co-twin of an affected twin (not recorded which).

The gene calls are TRBV7-9 and TRBJ1-3; without DNA, the TCRdb call of TRBD1 cannot be checked. Germline assignment: CDR1 SEHNR and CDR2 FQNEAQ (reference sequence). The CDR3 length is 16 residues. The CDR3 loop reads CASSSRGQTSGNTIYF.

The rearrangement uses TRBV4-3 and TRBJ2-3; TCRdb returns TRBD2, unconfirmable since there is no DNA. The CDR3 consists of 16 residues. Per the germline V gene, CDR1 is LGHNA and CDR2 is YSLEER. CDR3 sequence reads: CASSQEWTSGTDTQYF.

The CDR3 reads CSVKVAGGGTEAFF. The rearrangement links TRBV29-1 to TRBJ1-1. The CDR3 contains 14 residues. Germline-derived CDR1 and CDR2 are SQVTM and ANQGSEA. Together with reference TRBV29-1 and TRBJ1-1, the CDR3 gives the full variable domain: SAVISQKPSRDICQRGTSLTIQCQVDSQVTMMFWYRQQPGQSLTLIATANQGSEATYESGFVIDKFPISRPNLTFSTLTVSNMSPEDSSIYLCSVKVAGGGTEAFFGQGTRLTVV.

The V call is TRBV28, the J call TRBJ2-1; with no DNA, the TCRdb D assignment of TRBD2 cannot be verified. The CDR3 totals 14 residues. The germline V gene encodes CDR1 MDHEN and CDR2 SYDVKM. The CDR3 protein is CASWGAAPYNEQFF.